The 9 T cell receptor beta chains below were found in one sample sequenced in a study of CD8+CD57+ T cells in acquired aplastic anemia. Researchers used genomic DNA as the template to profile TCR beta VDJ and CDR3. TCRdb used MiXCR to reprocess the reads, holding one entry per CDR3 protein. This sample has about 160,000 distinct CDR3 sequences, with around 43% found just once. All patients picked for sequencing had shown, by flow cytometry, an expansion of CD8+CD57+ cells. The sample consisted of sorted CD4+, CD8+, or CD8+CD57+ T cells (not recorded which) from PBMCs. Receptors were obtained from a human donor with aplastic anemia.

V is TRBV14 and J is TRBJ1-2; D perhaps matches TRBD1 (5 bases). V lost 0 bases and J 8 bases, leaving 13 bases between the germline ends. This CDR3 has 14 amino acids. Germline CDR1 SGHDN, CDR2 FVKESK. CDR3 protein: CASSQDLSGRGYTF. The DNA for the CDR3 is TGTGCCAGCAGCCAAGATTTATCAGGGAGAGGCTACACCTTC.

The gene calls are TRBV29-1 and TRBJ1-5, with D tentatively TRBD1 (5 bases). The V gene's germline CDR1 is SQVTM and CDR2 ANQGSEA. The CDR3 runs 15 residues. V dropped 4 bases and J dropped 0 bases, with 13 bases sitting between them. The CDR3 spells CSVGGDSHSNQPQHF. The CDR3 DNA reads TGCAGCGTTGGAGGAGACAGCCATAGCAATCAGCCCCAGCATTTT.

This clonotype was recorded at least ten times. The chain couples TRBV4-2 to TRBJ2-2; 10 bases match TRBD1. Germline values: CDR1 LGHNA, CDR2 YNFKEQ. With V trimmed by 4 bases and J by 4 bases, 0 bases remained unmatched. CDR3 size: 14 residues. The CDR3 is CASSRDRGTGELFF. In nucleotides, the CDR3 is TGTGCCAGCAGCCGGGACAGGGGCACCGGGGAGCTGTTTTTT.

The chain uses TRBV15 and TRBJ2-1; 7 bases fit TRBD1. This CDR3 comprises 15 residues. V shed 3 bases and J 4 bases; nucleotides not matched to a gene: 6. CDR1 is LNHNV, CDR2 YYDKDF, per germline (reference sequence). DNA for the CDR3: TGTGCCACCAGCAGCGGGACAGAAATTTACAATGAGCAGTTCTTC. Amino acid sequence: CATSSGTEIYNEQFF. The full variable domain, completed using reference TRBV15 and TRBJ2-1, is DAMVIQNPRYQVTQFGKPVTLSCSQTLNHNVMYWYQQKSSQAPKLLFHYYDKDFNNEADTPDNFQSRRPNTSFCFLDIRSPGLGDTAMYLCATSSGTEIYNEQFFGPGTRLTVL.

This clonotype was seen at least ten times. The V and J genes are TRBV5-5 and TRBJ1-1; 7 nucleotides align to TRBD1. Trimming at V came to 3 bases and at J to 1 base, leaving 3 bases not matched to a gene. Germline V lookup: CDR1 SGHKS, CDR2 YYEKEE (reference sequence). There are 14 residues in the CDR3. The DNA of the CDR3 is TGTGCCAGCAGCTGGGACAGTGGGAACACTGAAGCTTTCTTT. It encodes CASSWDSGNTEAFF. Using reference TRBV5-5 and TRBJ1-1 for the parts outside the CDR3, the full variable domain is DAGVTQSPTHLIKTRGQQVTLRCSPISGHKSVSWYQQVLGQGPQFIFQYYEKEERGRGNFPDRFSARQFPNYSSELNVNALLLGDSALYLCASSWDSGNTEAFFGQGTRLTVV.

This clonotype was detected many times. The J gene is TRBJ2-2, the V gene TRBV20-1, with TRBD2 matching over 8 bases. The V segment lost 3 bases and the J segment 4 bases; nucleotides outside the gene matches: 4. Germline CDR1 DFQATT, CDR2 SNEGSKA (reference sequence). CDR3 length: 14 residues. CDR3 nucleotides: TGCAGTGCTAGGACCGGGGGGGGCACCGGGGAGCTGTTTTTT. This encodes CSARTGGGTGELFF.

This clonotype came up many times. The rearrangement joins TRBV2 to TRBJ1-4, with 10 bases that match TRBD1. Germline assignment: CDR1 SNHLY and CDR2 FYNNEI. The J segment lost 5 bases and the V segment lost 7 bases, leaving 4 bases of the junction unmatched. CDR3 size: 14 residues. DNA of the CDR3: TGTGCCAGCAAACCGGGACAGGGGAATGAAAAACTGTTTTTT. Amino acid sequence: CASKPGQGNEKLFF. Full variable domain (outside the CDR3, taken from reference TRBV2 and TRBJ1-4): EPEVTQTPSHQVTQMGQEVILRCVPISNHLYFYWYRQILGQKVEFLVSFYNNEISEKSEIFDDQFSVERPDGSNFTLKIRSTKLEDSAMYFCASKPGQGNEKLFFGSGTQLSVL.

This clonotype was observed many times. The chain couples TRBV9 to TRBJ2-5; 7 bases match TRBD2. The V and J ends lost 0 bases and 4 bases, in that order; junction bases with no gene match: 9. Germline V CDR1 and CDR2: SGDLS, YYNGEE. This CDR3 region has 16 residues. The CDR3 DNA sequence: TGTGCCAGCAGCGTAGGGGAACTAGCGTTTGGAGAGACCCAGTACTTC. Protein: CASSVGELAFGETQYF.

The sample holds many counts of this clonotype. The chain couples TRBV10-3 to TRBJ1-1, with D possibly being TRBD1 (5 bases). This CDR3 has 15 residues. V gave up 6 bases and J gave up 4 bases, with 18 bases separating them. Germline assignment: CDR1 ENHRY and CDR2 SYGVKD. The CDR3 coding sequence is TGTGCCATCAGACCCCTGGGGGGGAGTGGCACTGAAGCTTTCTTT. It translates to CAIRPLGGSGTEAFF.